This TCR beta chain emerged from a study of T cells in Graves' hyperthyroidism and ophthalmopathy. Ten or more counts support this clonotype. Germline CDR1 and CDR2: SEHNR and FQNEAQ (reference sequence). V was trimmed by 4 bases and J by 4 bases, leaving 14 bases between them. The CDR3 consists of 15 residues. Researchers took RNA transcripts and amplified the TCR beta CDR3 regions from them. RT-PCR in the first round (using the HTBI primer set) targeted the TCR CDR3. TCRdb recomputed calls from the multiplex PCR reads with MiXCR, one row per CDR3 protein. This table has about 590,000 distinct CDR3 sequences, 11% to 15% appearing once.

V gene TRBV7-9 combines with J gene TRBJ2-1; a weak D match, TRBD2 (6 bases). This clonotype was sampled from a woman between 18 and 30 years old with Graves' ophthalmopathy. The specimen sequenced was blood. DNA of the CDR3: TGTGCCAGCAGCTCCCTCGAGCGGGCGTACAATGAGCAGTTCTTC. Protein sequence: CASSSLERAYNEQFF.